Listed here are 23 T cell receptor beta chains from one sample, sequenced in a study of blood T cell repertoires in COVID-19. Data came from immunoSEQ multiplex PCR; TCRdb stores just in-frame clones and leaves some out. The sample shows about 300,000 clones, about 93% of them seen only once. Sequencing was performed on PBMCs or T cells enriched from blood (not recorded which). These TCRs come from a woman aged 25-40 years who had recovered from COVID-19.

V usage is TRBV7-9 and J usage is TRBJ1-1; D is uncertain. The V gene lost 3 bases and the J gene lost 0 bases, with 17 bases spanning the gap. CDR1 is SEHNR, CDR2 FQNEAQ, per germline (reference sequence). The CDR3 consists of 17 residues. The CDR3 loop is CASSFFPSAGLNTEAFF. DNA of the CDR3: TGTGCCAGCAGCTTCTTCCCATCGGCAGGCCTGAACACTGAAGCTTTCTTT.

This sequence joins TRBV3-1 (or the pseudogene TRBV3-2) and TRBJ2-4; 11 bases match TRBD2. CDR3 length: 18 amino acids. Germline CDR1 LGHDT, CDR2 YNNKEL (reference sequence). V shed 4 bases and J 0 bases; nucleotides not matched to a gene: 8. DNA of the CDR3: TGTGCCAGCAGCCCCCGGACTAGCGGGCCCCTAGCCAAAAACATTCAGTACTTC. It specifies CASSPRTSGPLAKNIQYF.

The chain has TRBV28 and TRBJ1-5; 10 bases are shared with TRBD1. The junction had 6 bases not matched to a gene; V was cut back by 6 bases and J by 7 bases. This CDR3 has 14 residues. The V gene's germline CDR1 is MDHEN and CDR2 SYDVKM. CDR3 DNA sequence: TGTGCCAGCAGCCCGACAGGGGGCGAACAGCCCCAGCATTTT. Protein product: CASSPTGGEQPQHF.

This chain links TRBV3-1 (or the pseudogene TRBV3-2) with TRBJ2-5; D is possibly TRBD2 (6 bases). The CDR3 loop spans 12 amino acids. CDR1 is LGHDT, CDR2 YNNKEL, per germline (reference sequence). Trimming removed 3 bases at V and 9 bases at J, with 11 bases between. The CDR3: CASSQEGRAQYF. CDR3 DNA: TGTGCCAGCAGCCAGGAGGGTAGGGCCCAGTACTTC.

This rearrangement joins TRBV2 to TRBJ1-2, with 9 bases lining up with TRBD1. The V and J ends lost 6 bases and 1 base, in that order; junction bases with no gene match: 6. Per germline, CDR1 SNHLY and CDR2 FYNNEI. The CDR3 contains 15 residues. For the CDR3, the DNA is TGTGCCAGCAGGGGACCGGGACAGGGTAACTATGGCTACACCTTC. Amino acids: CASRGPGQGNYGYTF.

The chain is built from TRBV28 and TRBJ1-2; TRBD1 is a possible D gene (5 bases). V lost 2 bases, J lost 1 base, and 11 bases lay in between. Germline V gives CDR1 MDHEN, CDR2 SYDVKM. The CDR3 runs to 15 residues. The CDR3 nucleotides read TGTGCCAGCAGTTTAGGCAGGGATATTAACTATGGCTACACCTTC. Protein sequence: CASSLGRDINYGYTF.

The chain links TRBV28 to TRBJ2-5; 10 nucleotides match TRBD1. The CDR3 is made up of 14 amino acids. Germline CDR1 reads MDHEN; CDR2 reads SYDVKM. Germline trimming cut 7 bases from V and 5 bases from J; bases unmatched to any gene: 7. The CDR3, as DNA: TGTGCCAGCAACAGTCCGGGACAGGGGGAGACCCAGTACTTC. This sequence encodes CASNSPGQGETQYF.

The V and J genes are TRBV7-8 and TRBJ1-1; 8 nucleotides agree with TRBD1. The trim removed 4 bases at V and 8 bases at J, leaving 18 bases unmatched. The CDR3 is 17 residues long. Looked up from germline, CDR1 is SGHVS and CDR2 is FQNEAQ. DNA for the CDR3: TGTGCCAGCAGCTATACAACAGGGGGAATGGGGATAGGCGAAGCTTTCTTT. Protein product: CASSYTTGGMGIGEAFF.

Only one count was recorded for this clone. The chain is built from TRBV7-9 and TRBJ2-6, with D possibly TRBD1 on 5 matching bases. Germline CDR1 SEHNR, CDR2 FQNEAQ (reference sequence). The CDR3 has 15 residues. The V and J ends lost 2 bases and 2 bases respectively, with 7 bases between them. The CDR3 DNA reads as TGTGCCAGCAGCTTACAGGGCACTGGGGCCAACGTCCTGACTTTC. It is translated as CASSLQGTGANVLTF.

This chain links TRBV5-1 with TRBJ2-7; 8 nucleotides line up with TRBD2. CDR1 is SGHRS and CDR2 is YFSETQ in the germline V gene. Unmatched junction bases numbered 10, after V lost 6 bases and J lost 2 bases. The CDR3 has 15 amino acids. The CDR3 sequence is CASKLIAGFPYEQYF. CDR3 DNA: TGCGCCAGCAAACTCATAGCGGGATTTCCCTACGAGCAGTACTTC.

The genes are TRBV6-5 and TRBJ2-7; TRBD1 is a possible D gene (6 bases). Looked up from germline, CDR1 is MNHEY and CDR2 is SVGAGI. V gave up 7 bases and J gave up 3 bases, with 16 bases separating them. The CDR3 totals 14 residues. The CDR3 is CASKTQEDSYEQYF. In DNA, the CDR3 is TGTGCCAGCAAGACCCAGGAGGACAGCTACGAGCAGTACTTC.

The V gene is TRBV6-2 or TRBV6-3, the J gene TRBJ2-3; the match to TRBD1 covers 7 bases. Trimming removed 6 bases from V and 2 bases from J; junction bases left unmatched: 5. CDR1 is MNHEY and CDR2 is SVGEGT in the germline V gene. The CDR3 contains 14 residues. Written as DNA, the CDR3 is TGTGCCAGCAGCCGACAGGGCCTCACAGATACGCAGTATTTT. It yields the protein CASSRQGLTDTQYF.

The chain employs TRBV6-5 and TRBJ1-2, with D possibly TRBD1 on 6 matching bases. CDR3 size: 16 residues. Germline CDR1 is MNHEY and CDR2 is SVGAGI. Deletions cut 2 bases from V and 7 bases from J, with 20 bases between. The CDR3 coding sequence is TGTGCCAGCAGTTACACCCCGCGGGGGGGCGGCCTTGGCTACACCTTC. It codes for CASSYTPRGGGLGYTF.

This chain links TRBV7-3 with TRBJ1-2; D may be TRBD1 (5 bases). Germline assignment: CDR1 SGHTA and CDR2 FQGTGA. The CDR3 totals 17 residues. Trimming removed 5 bases at V and 10 bases at J, with 29 bases between. CDR3 region: CASSPQGGTGPYTDYTF. The CDR3 coding sequence is TGTGCCAGCAGCCCGCAAGGAGGGACGGGACCTTACACCGACTACACCTTC.

This chain uses TRBV27 with TRBJ2-5, with 9 bases fitting TRBD2. Germline loops: CDR1 MNHEY, CDR2 SMNVEV (reference sequence). The CDR3 length is 19 residues. The V gene end was trimmed by 5 bases and the J gene end by 5 bases; junction bases not matched to a gene: 21. In DNA form, the CDR3 reads TGTGCCAGCAGTCCCCTCGGCGGGAGGGCCTTAAGAGGCCAGGAGACCCAGTACTTC. This gives the protein CASSPLGGRALRGQETQYF.

The gene calls are TRBV18 and TRBJ1-1; 9 nucleotides agree with TRBD1. V was clipped by 3 bases and J by 5 bases; unmatched bases: 4. CDR1 is KGHSH and CDR2 is LQKENI in the germline V gene. The CDR3 extends over 14 amino acids. The DNA for the CDR3 is TGTGCCAGCTCACCCAACAGGGGGCAGACTGAAGCTTTCTTT. It specifies CASSPNRGQTEAFF. The full variable domain, completed using reference TRBV18 and TRBJ1-1, is NAGVMQNPRHLVRRRGQEARLRCSPMKGHSHVYWYRQLPEEGLKFMVYLQKENIIDESGMPKERFSAEFPKEGPSILRIQQVVRGDSAAYFCASSPNRGQTEAFFGQGTRLTVV.

This chain joins TRBV7-6 and TRBJ2-6; possible D gene TRBD1, 6 bases. With 4 bases removed from V and 2 bases from J, the gap between germline ends came to 15 bases. This CDR3 is built from 17 residues. Germline CDR1 is SGHVS and CDR2 is FNYEAQ. CDR3 region: CASSWGPAKTGANVLTF. In DNA form, the CDR3 reads TGTGCCAGCAGCTGGGGGCCGGCTAAGACTGGGGCCAACGTCCTGACTTTC. Drawing the rest from reference TRBV7-6 and TRBJ2-6, the complete variable domain is GAGVSQSPRYKVTKRGQDVALRCDPISGHVSLYWYRQALGQGPEFLTYFNYEAQQDKSGLPNDRFSAERPEGSISTLTIQRTEQRDSAMYRCASSWGPAKTGANVLTFGAGSRLTVL.

This chain uses TRBV6-2 or TRBV6-3 with TRBJ2-2; 8 nucleotides match TRBD2. Trimming cost V 0 bases and J 3 bases; bases outside gene matches: 9. Germline V lookup: CDR1 MNHEY, CDR2 SVGEGT. The CDR3 contains 18 residues. CDR3 DNA sequence: TGTGCCAGCAGTTACTCATATTTAGCGGGAAGGGACACCGGGGAGCTGTTTTTT. Translation: CASSYSYLAGRDTGELFF.

The chain employs TRBV7-2 and TRBJ1-6; a possible D gene is TRBD1 (5 bases). The CDR3 spans 14 residues. Deletions cut 5 bases from V and 5 bases from J, with 10 bases between. Germline loops: CDR1 SGHTA, CDR2 FQGNSA. The CDR3: CASSQGLNNSPLHF. The CDR3 DNA sequence: TGTGCCAGCAGCCAGGGACTGAATAATTCACCCCTCCACTTT. The variable domain in full, completed from reference TRBV7-2 and TRBJ1-6, reads GAGVSQSPSNKVTEKGKDVELRCDPISGHTALYWYRQSLGQGLEFLIYFQGNSAPDKSGLPSDRFSAERTGGSVSTLTIQRTQQEDSAVYLCASSQGLNNSPLHFGNGTRLTVT.

The chain has TRBV5-6 and TRBJ1-2; TRBD1 matches at 8 bases. This CDR3 comprises 13 residues. V lost 4 bases to trimming and J lost 6 bases; unmatched junction nucleotides: 5. CDR1 and CDR2 from the germline V gene are SGHDT and YYEEEE. The CDR3 coding sequence is TGTGCCAGCAGCAAGACAGGGGTAAATGGCTACACCTTC. Translation: CASSKTGVNGYTF.

The chain links TRBV7-9 to TRBJ2-3; 9 bases align to TRBD2. The CDR3 sequence is 16 residues long. CDR1 is SEHNR and CDR2 is FQNEAQ in the germline V gene (reference sequence). J gave up 6 bases and V 2 bases, and 9 bases lay outside the gene matches. The CDR3 is CASSLTGTSLYDTQYF. The DNA for the CDR3 is TGTGCCAGCAGCTTAACCGGGACTAGCCTCTATGATACGCAGTATTTT.

V gene TRBV28 combines with J gene TRBJ2-1, with a tentative D call TRBD2 (5 bases). The CDR3 length is 16 residues. The V end was cut by 6 bases, the J end by 9 bases, with 24 bases between. The V gene's germline CDR1 is MDHEN and CDR2 SYDVKM. The CDR3 protein is CASRVVASSNRGEQFF. CDR3 in DNA: TGTGCCAGCAGAGTAGTGGCTAGCTCCAATCGTGGTGAGCAGTTCTTC.

The chain couples TRBV10-3 to TRBJ2-3, with D perhaps matching TRBD2 (6 bases). The CDR3 has 14 residues. Germline CDR1 reads ENHRY; CDR2 reads SYGVKD. V dropped 6 bases and J dropped 1 base, with 11 bases sitting between them. CDR3 residues: CAISRDSGTDTQYF. For the CDR3, the DNA is TGTGCCATCAGCCGGGACTCAGGCACAGATACGCAGTATTTT.